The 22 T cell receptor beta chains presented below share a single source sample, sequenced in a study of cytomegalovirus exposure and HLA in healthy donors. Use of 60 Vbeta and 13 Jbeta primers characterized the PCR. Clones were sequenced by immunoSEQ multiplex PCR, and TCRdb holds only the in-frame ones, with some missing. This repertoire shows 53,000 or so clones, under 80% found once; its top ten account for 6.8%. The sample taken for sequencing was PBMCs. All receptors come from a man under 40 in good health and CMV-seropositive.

The CDR3 is CASSLRGGGYYEQYF. The CDR3 region has the DNA TGTGCCAGCAGCCTCCGTGGCGGGGGATACTACGAGCAGTACTTC. The chain has TRBV5-6 and TRBJ2-7; 7 bases line up with TRBD2. The ends lost 4 bases at V and 3 bases at J; junction bases unmatched: 10. Germline V lookup: CDR1 SGHDT, CDR2 YYEEEE. CDR3 length: 15 amino acids.

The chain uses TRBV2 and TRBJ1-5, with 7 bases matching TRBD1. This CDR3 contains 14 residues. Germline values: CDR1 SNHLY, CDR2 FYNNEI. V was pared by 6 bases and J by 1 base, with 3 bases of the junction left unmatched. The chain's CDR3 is CASRNRGSNQPQHF. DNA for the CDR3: TGTGCCAGCAGAAACAGGGGCAGCAATCAGCCCCAGCATTTT.

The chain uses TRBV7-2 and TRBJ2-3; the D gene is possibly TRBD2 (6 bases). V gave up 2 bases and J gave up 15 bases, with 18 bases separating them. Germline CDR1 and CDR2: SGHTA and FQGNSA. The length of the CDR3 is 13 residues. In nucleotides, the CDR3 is TGTGCCAGCAGCTTATCAGATCCCGGGAGCAAATATTTT. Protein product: CASSLSDPGSKYF.

The CDR3 DNA reads as TGTGCCAGTAGCCCTCTAGCGGGCGGGTACCAAGAGACCCAGTACTTC. Residues: CASSPLAGGYQETQYF. The chain employs TRBV19 and TRBJ2-5, with TRBD2 matching 8 bases. J was trimmed by 0 bases and V by 6 bases; bases with no gene match: 9. Per germline, CDR1 LNHDA and CDR2 SQIVND (reference sequence). The CDR3 has 16 amino acids. The entire variable domain, with the rest obtained from reference TRBV19 and TRBJ2-5, is as follows: DGGITQSPKYLFRKEGQNVTLSCEQNLNHDAMYWYRQDPGQGLRLIYYSQIVNDFQKGDIAEGYSVSREKKESFPLTVTSAQKNPTAFYLCASSPLAGGYQETQYFGPGTRLLVL.

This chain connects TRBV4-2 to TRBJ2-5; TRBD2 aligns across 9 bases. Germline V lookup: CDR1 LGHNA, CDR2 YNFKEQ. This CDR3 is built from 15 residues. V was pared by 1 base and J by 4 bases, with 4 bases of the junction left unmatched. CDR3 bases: TGTGCCAGCAGCCAAGTAGCGGGGGTCAGAGAGACCCAGTACTTC. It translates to CASSQVAGVRETQYF.

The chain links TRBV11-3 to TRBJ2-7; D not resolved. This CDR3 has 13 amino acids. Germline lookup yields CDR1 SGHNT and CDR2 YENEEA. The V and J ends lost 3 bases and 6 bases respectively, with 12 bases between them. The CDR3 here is CASSFSERSEQYF. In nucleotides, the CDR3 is TGTGCCAGCAGCTTTTCAGAACGGAGCGAGCAGTACTTC.

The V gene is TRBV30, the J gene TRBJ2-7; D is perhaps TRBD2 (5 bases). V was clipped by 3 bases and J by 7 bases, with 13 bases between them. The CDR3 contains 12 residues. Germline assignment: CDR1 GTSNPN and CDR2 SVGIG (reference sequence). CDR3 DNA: TGTGCCTGGAGCCACGTTGCGGGTGAGCAGTACTTC. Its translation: CAWSHVAGEQYF.

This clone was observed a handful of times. Here the CDR3 reads CASSLWSGSQPQHF. In DNA, the CDR3 is TGTGCCAGCAGTTTATGGTCAGGGTCTCAGCCCCAGCATTTT. V usage is TRBV28 and J usage is TRBJ1-5, with D possibly TRBD1 on 5 matching bases. Germline V gene lookup returns CDR1 MDHEN and CDR2 SYDVKM. The CDR3 loop spans 14 amino acids. V was shortened by 0 bases and J by 6 bases, with 9 bases between the two germline ends.

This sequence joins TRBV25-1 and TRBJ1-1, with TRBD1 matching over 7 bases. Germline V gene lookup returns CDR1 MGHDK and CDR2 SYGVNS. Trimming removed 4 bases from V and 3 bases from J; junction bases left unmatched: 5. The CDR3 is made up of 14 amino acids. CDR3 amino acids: CASSGDSWDTEAFF. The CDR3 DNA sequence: TGTGCCAGCAGTGGGGACAGCTGGGACACTGAAGCTTTCTTT.

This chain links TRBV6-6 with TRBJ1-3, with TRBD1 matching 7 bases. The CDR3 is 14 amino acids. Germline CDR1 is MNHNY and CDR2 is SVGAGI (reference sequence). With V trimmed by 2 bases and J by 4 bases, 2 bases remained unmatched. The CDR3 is CASSYRGQGNTIYF. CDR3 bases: TGTGCCAGCAGTTACAGGGGGCAAGGAAACACCATATATTTT.

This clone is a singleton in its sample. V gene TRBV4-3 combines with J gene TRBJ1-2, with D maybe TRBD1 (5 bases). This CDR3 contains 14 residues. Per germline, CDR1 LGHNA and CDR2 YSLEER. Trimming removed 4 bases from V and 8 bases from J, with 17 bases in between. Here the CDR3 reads CASSRQGGPFGYTF. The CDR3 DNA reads TGCGCCAGCAGCCGTCAGGGAGGGCCGTTCGGCTACACCTTC.

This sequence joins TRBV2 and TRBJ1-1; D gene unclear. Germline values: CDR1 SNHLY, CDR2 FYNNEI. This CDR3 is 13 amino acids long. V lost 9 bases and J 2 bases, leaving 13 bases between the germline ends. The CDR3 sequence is CARPREGNTEAFF. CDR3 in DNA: TGTGCCAGGCCTAGGGAGGGTAACACTGAAGCTTTCTTT.

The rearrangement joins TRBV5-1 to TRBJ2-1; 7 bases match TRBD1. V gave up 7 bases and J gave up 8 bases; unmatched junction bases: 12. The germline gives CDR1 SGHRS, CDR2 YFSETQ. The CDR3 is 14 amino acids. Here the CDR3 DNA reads TGCGCCAGCCGTCTAAGCGACAGGGTTGATGAGCAGTTCTTC. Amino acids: CASRLSDRVDEQFF.

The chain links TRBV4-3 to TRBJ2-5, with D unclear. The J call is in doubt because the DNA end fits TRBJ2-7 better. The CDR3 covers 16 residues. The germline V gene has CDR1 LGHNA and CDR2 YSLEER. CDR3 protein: CASSQDWAGPSYEQYF. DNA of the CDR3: TGCGCCAGCAGCCAAGATTGGGCAGGCCCTTCCTACGAGCAGTACTTC.

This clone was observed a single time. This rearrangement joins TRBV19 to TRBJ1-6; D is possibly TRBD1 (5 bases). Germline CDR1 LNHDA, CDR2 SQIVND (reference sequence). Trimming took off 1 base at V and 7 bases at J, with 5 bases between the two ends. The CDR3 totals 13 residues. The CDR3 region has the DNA TGTGCCAGTAGTATAGCAGGGAATTCACCCCTCCACTTT. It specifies CASSIAGNSPLHF.

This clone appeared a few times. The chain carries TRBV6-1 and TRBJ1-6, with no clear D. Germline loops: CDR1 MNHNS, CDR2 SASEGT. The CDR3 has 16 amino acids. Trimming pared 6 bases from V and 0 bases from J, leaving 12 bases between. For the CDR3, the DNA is TGTGCCAGCAGCGAACAACAAAACTCCTATAATTCACCCCTCCACTTT. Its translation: CASSEQQNSYNSPLHF.

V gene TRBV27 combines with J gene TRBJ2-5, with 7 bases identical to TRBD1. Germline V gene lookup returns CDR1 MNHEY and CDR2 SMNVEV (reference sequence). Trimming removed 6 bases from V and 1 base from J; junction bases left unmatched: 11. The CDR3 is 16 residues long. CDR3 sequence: CASSQMGQWVQETQYF. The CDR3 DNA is TGTGCCAGCAGCCAAATGGGACAGTGGGTCCAAGAGACCCAGTACTTC.

In DNA form, the CDR3 reads TGTGCCAGCAGCCTGGGACAGGGGCAACCTTATGGCTACACCTTC. This codes for CASSLGQGQPYGYTF. This sequence joins TRBV9 and TRBJ1-2; 10 nucleotides line up with TRBD1. From germline, CDR1 is SGDLS and CDR2 YYNGEE. Trimming at V came to 4 bases and at J to 5 bases, leaving 8 bases not matched to a gene. The CDR3 sequence is 15 residues long.

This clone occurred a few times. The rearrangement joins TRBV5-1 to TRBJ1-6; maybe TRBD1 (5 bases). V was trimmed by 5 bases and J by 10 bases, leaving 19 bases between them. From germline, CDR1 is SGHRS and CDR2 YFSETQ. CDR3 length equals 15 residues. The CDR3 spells CASSRDGALGSPLHF. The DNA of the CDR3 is TGCGCCAGCAGTAGGGATGGGGCCCTGGGGTCACCCCTCCACTTT.

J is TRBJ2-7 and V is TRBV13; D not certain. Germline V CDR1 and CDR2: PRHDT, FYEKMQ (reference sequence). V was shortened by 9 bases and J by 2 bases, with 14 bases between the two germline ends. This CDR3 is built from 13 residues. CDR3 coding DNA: TGTGCCAGTAAAATTCAGGATACCTACGAGCAGTACTTC. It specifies CASKIQDTYEQYF.

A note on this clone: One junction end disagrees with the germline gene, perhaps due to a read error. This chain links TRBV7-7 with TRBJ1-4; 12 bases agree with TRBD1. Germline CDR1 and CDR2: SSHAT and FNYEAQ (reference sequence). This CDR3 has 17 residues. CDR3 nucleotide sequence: TGTGCTAGCAGCCCCGGGACAGGGGGCGAGAGAAATGAAAAACTGTTTTTT. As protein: CASSPGTGGERNEKLFF.

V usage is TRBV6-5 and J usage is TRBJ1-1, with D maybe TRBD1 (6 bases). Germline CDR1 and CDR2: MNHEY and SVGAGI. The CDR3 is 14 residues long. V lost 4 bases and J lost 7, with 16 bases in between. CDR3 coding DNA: TGTGCCAGCAGTTCTAGGAGACAGGATGGTGAAGCTTTCTTT. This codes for CASSSRRQDGEAFF.